These 20 T cell receptor beta chains originate from one sample sequenced in a study of Tregs in tolerant kidney transplant recipients. Libraries were prepared by immunoSEQ multiplex PCR; TCRdb keeps only in-frame clonotypes and omits some of them. The data hold nearly 50,000 clones, with around nine tenths observed a single time. Recipients received nonmyeloablative bone marrow transplants from related graft donors, with transient mixed chimerism. This material consisted of CD8+ T cells from blood (PBMCs), taken 12 months after the transplant. Every receptor here comes from a human patient who received a combined kidney and bone marrow transplant. These T cells may partly come from the graft donor.

This sequence joins TRBV6-6 and TRBJ2-3, with D perhaps TRBD1 (6 bases). Deletions cut 6 bases from V and 2 bases from J, with 18 bases between. Germline CDR1 is MNHNY and CDR2 is SVGAGI (reference sequence). This CDR3 has 16 amino acids. In DNA form, the CDR3 reads TGTGCCAGCAGCCGAGCAGGGGAAATCCTCACAGATACGCAGTATTTT. This sequence encodes CASSRAGEILTDTQYF.

The genes are TRBV6-5 and TRBJ1-6; 7 bases match TRBD1. The CDR3 runs 14 residues. Germline V gene sequence: CDR1 MNHEY, CDR2 SVGAGI. The ends lost 6 bases at V and 10 bases at J; junction bases unmatched: 9. CDR3 residues: CASRLDRLRSPLHF. CDR3 nucleotide sequence: TGTGCCAGCAGGTTGGACAGGCTACGATCACCCCTCCACTTT.

This chain connects TRBV2 to TRBJ1-2; D unresolved. The CDR3 spans 14 residues. V gave up 3 bases and J gave up 4 bases, with 12 bases separating them. Germline loops: CDR1 SNHLY, CDR2 FYNNEI. The CDR3 loop reads CASSEAGEPYGYTF. In DNA, the CDR3 is TGTGCCAGCAGTGAGGCAGGCGAGCCCTATGGCTACACCTTC.

The chain carries TRBV7-6 and TRBJ2-3, with TRBD2 as a possible D gene (6 bases). CDR3 length equals 14 residues. Trimming took off 2 bases at V and 4 bases at J, with 10 bases between the two ends. Per germline, CDR1 SGHVS and CDR2 FNYEAQ. The CDR3 DNA reads as TGTGCCAGCAGCTTAACTGGGGAGGCAGATACGCAGTATTTT. This gives the protein CASSLTGEADTQYF.

This rearrangement joins TRBV11-3 to TRBJ2-1; 8 bases align to TRBD2. This CDR3 has 18 residues. The germline CDR1 and CDR2 sequences are SGHNT and YENEEA. J lost 3 bases, V lost 0 bases, and 10 bases had no gene match. The DNA for the CDR3 is TGTGCCAGCAGCTTAGACCCCCTAGCGGGTGTGTTCTACAATGAGCAGTTCTTC. It specifies CASSLDPLAGVFYNEQFF.

The gene calls are TRBV18 and TRBJ2-5, with D perhaps TRBD1 (8 bases). This CDR3 is built from 16 residues. The V end lost 1 base, the J end lost 2 bases, and 14 bases lay between the germline ends. The germline CDR1 and CDR2 sequences are KGHSH and LQKENI. The CDR3 bases are TGTGCCAGCTCACCACGACAGGGGAGGGTGCAAGAGACCCAGTACTTC. It encodes CASSPRQGRVQETQYF.

The chain combines TRBV27 with TRBJ2-1, with a tentative D call TRBD2 (6 bases). The CDR3 has 16 amino acids. With 6 bases removed from V and 1 base from J, the gap between germline ends came to 16 bases. Germline V lookup: CDR1 MNHEY, CDR2 SMNVEV (reference sequence). CDR3 sequence reads: CASRGWLAPSYNEQFF. The CDR3 DNA follows: TGTGCCAGCAGAGGGTGGCTAGCGCCTTCCTACAATGAGCAGTTCTTC.

V and J are TRBV4-3 and TRBJ1-5; D may be TRBD1 (5 bases). The V end was cut by 3 bases, the J end by 5 bases, with 20 bases between. The CDR3 totals 17 residues. The germline V gene has CDR1 LGHNA and CDR2 YSLEER. The chain's CDR3 is CASSQIWTKVYDQPQHF. CDR3 coding DNA: TGCGCCAGCAGCCAGATTTGGACAAAAGTTTACGATCAGCCCCAGCATTTT.

The V call is TRBV19, the J call TRBJ2-7; D is undetermined. V lost 5 bases and J 2 bases, leaving 10 bases between the germline ends. The CDR3 is made up of 13 amino acids. Germline CDR1 reads LNHDA; CDR2 reads SQIVND (reference sequence). The CDR3 DNA is TGTGCCAGTAGTCCTGAAAACACCTACGAGCAGTACTTC. Translating gives CASSPENTYEQYF.

The chain is built from TRBV9 and TRBJ2-1, with D perhaps TRBD1 (5 bases). Germline V gene lookup returns CDR1 SGDLS and CDR2 YYNGEE. The V and J ends lost 0 bases and 8 bases respectively, with 12 bases between them. The CDR3 contains 14 residues. The CDR3 sequence is CASSVDGRADEQFF. The CDR3 nucleotides read TGTGCCAGCAGCGTAGATGGCAGGGCGGATGAGCAGTTCTTC.

This chain joins TRBV9 and TRBJ1-1; D might be TRBD1 (5 bases). CDR1 is SGDLS, CDR2 YYNGEE, per germline. The CDR3 runs to 16 residues. The ends were cut back, 0 bases at V and 4 bases at J, with 16 bases in the middle. CDR3 loop: CASSVAIDSPVTEAFF. The CDR3 nucleotides are TGTGCCAGCAGCGTAGCGATAGACAGTCCGGTCACTGAAGCTTTCTTT.

This clone showed up just once. This sequence joins TRBV7-8 and TRBJ1-5, with D maybe TRBD1 (6 bases). The germline CDR1 and CDR2 sequences are SGHVS and FQNEAQ. V lost 4 bases to trimming and J lost 4 bases, with 14 bases between them. The CDR3 has 15 amino acids. The CDR3 nucleotides read TGTGCCAGCAGCTCGAACAGGGTGCGGAATCAGCCCCAGCATTTT. Its protein product is CASSSNRVRNQPQHF.

CDR3 in amino acids: CASSTQGADTEAFF. Here the CDR3 DNA reads TGTGCCAGTAGTACTCAGGGGGCAGACACTGAAGCTTTCTTT. The chain carries TRBV19 and TRBJ1-1, with 8 bases matching TRBD1. This CDR3 has 14 amino acids. Germline V gives CDR1 LNHDA, CDR2 SQIVND (reference sequence). J gave up 3 bases and V 4 bases, and 4 bases lay outside the gene matches.

The chain is built from TRBV7-9 and TRBJ2-7; 10 nucleotides align to TRBD2. This CDR3 spans 18 amino acids. Germline V gene lookup returns CDR1 SEHNR and CDR2 FQNEAQ (reference sequence). Trimming took 4 bases from V and 5 from J; bases not matched to a gene: 17. The CDR3 reads CASSSIWAKAGGPNEQYF. The CDR3 region has the DNA TGTGCCAGCAGCTCGATTTGGGCCAAAGCGGGAGGGCCGAACGAGCAGTACTTC.

The chain has TRBV13 and TRBJ2-7; 13 positions match TRBD2. CDR3 size: 15 residues. J was trimmed by 5 bases and V by 5 bases; bases with no gene match: 6. Germline V CDR1 and CDR2: PRHDT, FYEKMQ (reference sequence). The CDR3 coding sequence is TGTGCCAGCAGCCCCACGACTAGCGGGGGGAACGAGCAGTACTTC. It yields the protein CASSPTTSGGNEQYF. The full variable domain, rest sourced from reference TRBV13 and TRBJ2-7, is AAGVIQSPRHLIKEKRETATLKCYPIPRHDTVYWYQQGPGQDPQFLISFYEKMQSDKGSIPDRFSAQQFSDYHSELNMSSLELGDSALYFCASSPTTSGGNEQYFGPGTRLTVT.

The chain uses TRBV5-6 and TRBJ1-5; D possibly corresponds to TRBD1 (5 bases). The V end lost 3 bases, the J end lost 7 bases, and 11 bases lay between the germline ends. The germline V gene has CDR1 SGHDT and CDR2 YYEEEE. The CDR3 contains 13 residues. CDR3 region: CASSSGRGQPQHF. Written as DNA, the CDR3 is TGTGCCAGCAGCTCCGGCCGGGGGCAGCCCCAGCATTTT.

The chain uses TRBV30 and TRBJ2-7, with a tentative D call TRBD2 (6 bases). This CDR3 spans 14 amino acids. Germline CDR1 GTSNPN, CDR2 SVGIG (reference sequence). V was cut by 2 bases and J by 1 base, with 12 bases left in between. The CDR3 DNA is TGTGCCTGGAGTTTTTCTAGCGATTCCTACGAGCAGTACTTC. It encodes CAWSFSSDSYEQYF.

In the case of this clone: In the same sample, other DNA sequences code for this CDR3. The chain recombines TRBV9 with TRBJ1-6; tentative D call: TRBD1 (6 bases). V dropped 0 bases and J dropped 8 bases, with 12 bases sitting between them. CDR3 length equals 15 residues. Germline CDR1 and CDR2: SGDLS and YYNGEE. The CDR3 region is CASSVGGGLDSPLHF. CDR3 in DNA: TGTGCCAGCAGCGTAGGGGGGGGCTTGGATTCACCCCTCCACTTT. The full variable domain, in which reference TRBV9 and TRBJ1-6 provide the parts outside the CDR3, is DSGVTQTPKHLITATGQRVTLRCSPRSGDLSVYWYQQSLDQGLQFLIQYYNGEERAKGNILERFSAQQFPDLHSELNLSSLELGDSALYFCASSVGGGLDSPLHFGNGTRLTVT.

V and J are TRBV7-6 and TRBJ1-4; 7 positions agree with TRBD1. The CDR3 covers 16 residues. Germline V gene data show CDR1 as SGHVS and CDR2 as FNYEAQ. Trimming took 1 base from V and 4 from J; bases not matched to a gene: 6. The CDR3 here is CASSLERDSLNEKLFF. CDR3 in DNA: TGTGCCAGCAGCTTAGAAAGGGACAGCCTTAATGAAAAACTGTTTTTT.

This chain connects TRBV13 to TRBJ2-3; 10 nucleotides agree with TRBD2. Germline values: CDR1 PRHDT, CDR2 FYEKMQ (reference sequence). The CDR3 is 16 residues long. The V gene end was trimmed by 3 bases and the J gene end by 5 bases; junction bases not matched to a gene: 8. CDR3 sequence: CASSFSGTSEEDTQYF. The CDR3 bases are TGTGCCAGCAGCTTCTCCGGGACTAGCGAGGAAGATACGCAGTATTTT.